This T cell receptor beta chain was captured in a study of cytomegalovirus exposure and HLA in healthy donors. Study conclusions and caveats: According to a subsequent analysis, TCR clusters identified in the first cohort showed a tendency to co-occur across the 100 to 150 validation repertoires.

The data were produced by immunoSEQ multiplex PCR, yet TCRdb's version contains in-frame clones alone and is incomplete. The repertoire holds around 250,000 clones, with roughly 87% as singletons. About this clone: Its antigen is not known.

These donors were members of the roughly 120-subject validation cohort, a group separate from the roughly 670-subject first cohort. Germline V gives CDR1 MNHEY, CDR2 SVGAGI. Trimming stripped 2 bases from V and 4 bases from J, with 9 bases between. The CDR3 is 13 amino acids. The chain couples TRBV6-5 to TRBJ2-7; D could derive from TRBD1 or TRBD2 (5 bases each). The TCR sequence derives from a woman aged 30 to 39 in good health and CMV-seronegative. Sequencing was performed on PBMCs. The CDR3 loop is CASSYGGMYEQYF. The CDR3 nucleotides read TGTGCCAGCAGTTACGGGGGAATGTACGAGCAGTACTTC.